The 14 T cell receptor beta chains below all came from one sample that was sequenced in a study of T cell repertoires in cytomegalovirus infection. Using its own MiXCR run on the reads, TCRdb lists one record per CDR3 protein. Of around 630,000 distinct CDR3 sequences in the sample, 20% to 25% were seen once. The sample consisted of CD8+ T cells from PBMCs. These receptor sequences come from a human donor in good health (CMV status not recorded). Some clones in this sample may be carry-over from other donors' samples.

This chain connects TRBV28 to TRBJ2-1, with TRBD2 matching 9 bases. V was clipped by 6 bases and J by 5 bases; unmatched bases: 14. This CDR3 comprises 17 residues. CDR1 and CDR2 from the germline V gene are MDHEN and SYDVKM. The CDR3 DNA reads TGTGCCAGCAGCCAACTAGGGGCGGGGGGGATACACAATGAGCAGTTCTTC. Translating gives CASSQLGAGGIHNEQFF.

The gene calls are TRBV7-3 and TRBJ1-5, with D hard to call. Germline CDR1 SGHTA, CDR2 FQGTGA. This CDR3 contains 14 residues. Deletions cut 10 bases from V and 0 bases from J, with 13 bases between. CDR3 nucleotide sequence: TGTGCCATCCAGCTAGAGGGTAGCAATCAGCCCCAGCATTTT. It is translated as CAIQLEGSNQPQHF.

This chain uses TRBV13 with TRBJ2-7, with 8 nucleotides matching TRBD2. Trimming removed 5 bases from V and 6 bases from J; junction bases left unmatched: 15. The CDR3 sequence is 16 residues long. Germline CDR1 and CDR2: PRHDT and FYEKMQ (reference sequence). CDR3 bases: TGTGCCAGCAGCCCGAGGGGACTAGTGGGTTCAGGCGAGCAGTACTTC. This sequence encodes CASSPRGLVGSGEQYF.

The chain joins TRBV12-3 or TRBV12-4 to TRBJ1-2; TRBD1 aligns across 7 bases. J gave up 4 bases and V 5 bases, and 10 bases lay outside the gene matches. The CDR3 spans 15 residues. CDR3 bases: TGTGCCAGCAGTCCCTTACAGGGGAATACCTATGGCTACACCTTC. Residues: CASSPLQGNTYGYTF.

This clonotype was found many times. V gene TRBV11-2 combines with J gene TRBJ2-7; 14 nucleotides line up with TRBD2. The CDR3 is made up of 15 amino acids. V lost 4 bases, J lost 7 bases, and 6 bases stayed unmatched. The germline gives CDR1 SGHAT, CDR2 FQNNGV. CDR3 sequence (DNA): TGTGCCAGCAGCTCGACTAGCGGGGGGGCGTGGGAGCAGTACGTC. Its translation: CASSSTSGGAWEQYV.

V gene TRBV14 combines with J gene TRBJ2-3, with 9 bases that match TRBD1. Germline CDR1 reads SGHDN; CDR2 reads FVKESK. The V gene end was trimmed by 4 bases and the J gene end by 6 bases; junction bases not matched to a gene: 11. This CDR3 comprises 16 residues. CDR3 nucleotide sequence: TGTGCCAGCAGCCCACTTGGACAGGGGATTTTGGATACGCAGTATTTT. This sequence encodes CASSPLGQGILDTQYF.

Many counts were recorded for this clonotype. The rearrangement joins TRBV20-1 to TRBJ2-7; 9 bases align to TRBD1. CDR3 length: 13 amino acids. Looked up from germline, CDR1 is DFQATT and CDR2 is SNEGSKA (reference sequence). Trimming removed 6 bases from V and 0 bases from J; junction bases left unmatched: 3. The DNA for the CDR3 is TGCAGTGCCAAGGACAGGGGCTCCTACGAGCAGTACTTC. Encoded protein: CSAKDRGSYEQYF.

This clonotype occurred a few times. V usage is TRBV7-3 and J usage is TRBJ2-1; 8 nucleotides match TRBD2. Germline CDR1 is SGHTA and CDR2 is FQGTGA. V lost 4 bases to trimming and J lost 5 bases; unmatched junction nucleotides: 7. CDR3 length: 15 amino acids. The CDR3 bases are TGTGCCAGCAGCTCCGGCGGGGGGCCCCACAATGAGCAGTTCTTC. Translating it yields CASSSGGGPHNEQFF.

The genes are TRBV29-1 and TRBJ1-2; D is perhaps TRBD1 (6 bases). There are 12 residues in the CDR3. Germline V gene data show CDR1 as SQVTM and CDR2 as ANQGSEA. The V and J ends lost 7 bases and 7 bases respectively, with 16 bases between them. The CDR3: CSAKGGAPGYTF. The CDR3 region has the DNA TGCAGCGCCAAGGGGGGGGCGCCTGGCTACACCTTC.

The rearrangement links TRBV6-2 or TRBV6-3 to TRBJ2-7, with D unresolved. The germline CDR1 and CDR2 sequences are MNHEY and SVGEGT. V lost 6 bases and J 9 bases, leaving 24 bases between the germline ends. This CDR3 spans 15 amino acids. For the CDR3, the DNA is TGTGCCAGCAGCTCCGGGCCGCATCCCTCAGGCGGGCAGTACGTC. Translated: CASSSGPHPSGGQYV.

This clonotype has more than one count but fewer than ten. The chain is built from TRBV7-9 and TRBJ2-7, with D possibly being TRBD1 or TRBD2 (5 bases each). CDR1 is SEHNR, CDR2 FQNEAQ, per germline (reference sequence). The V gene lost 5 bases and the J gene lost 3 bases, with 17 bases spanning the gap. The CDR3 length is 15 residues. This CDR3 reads CASSPPERGVYEQYF. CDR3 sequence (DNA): TGTGCCAGCAGCCCCCCGGAGAGGGGAGTCTACGAGCAGTACTTC.

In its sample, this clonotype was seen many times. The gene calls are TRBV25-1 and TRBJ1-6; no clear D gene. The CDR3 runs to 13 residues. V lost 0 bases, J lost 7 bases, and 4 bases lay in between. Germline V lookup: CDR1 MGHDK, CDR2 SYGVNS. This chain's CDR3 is CASSEYLNSPLHF. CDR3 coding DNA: TGTGCCAGCAGTGAATATCTGAATTCACCCCTCCACTTT.

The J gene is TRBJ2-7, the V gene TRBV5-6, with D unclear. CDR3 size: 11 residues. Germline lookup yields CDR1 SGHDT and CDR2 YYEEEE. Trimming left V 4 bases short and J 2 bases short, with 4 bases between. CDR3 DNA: TGTGCCAGCAGCACCGCCTACGAGCAGTACGTC. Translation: CASSTAYEQYV.

The CDR3 DNA reads TGTGCCAGCAGCCAAGATCCCGGGAGCGCCGGGGAGCTGTTTTTT. Its translation: CASSQDPGSAGELFF. The chain couples TRBV4-2 to TRBJ2-2; a possible D gene is TRBD2 (6 bases). The germline gives CDR1 LGHNA, CDR2 YNFKEQ. This CDR3 has 15 residues. V lost 0 bases, J lost 6 bases, and 11 bases lay in between.